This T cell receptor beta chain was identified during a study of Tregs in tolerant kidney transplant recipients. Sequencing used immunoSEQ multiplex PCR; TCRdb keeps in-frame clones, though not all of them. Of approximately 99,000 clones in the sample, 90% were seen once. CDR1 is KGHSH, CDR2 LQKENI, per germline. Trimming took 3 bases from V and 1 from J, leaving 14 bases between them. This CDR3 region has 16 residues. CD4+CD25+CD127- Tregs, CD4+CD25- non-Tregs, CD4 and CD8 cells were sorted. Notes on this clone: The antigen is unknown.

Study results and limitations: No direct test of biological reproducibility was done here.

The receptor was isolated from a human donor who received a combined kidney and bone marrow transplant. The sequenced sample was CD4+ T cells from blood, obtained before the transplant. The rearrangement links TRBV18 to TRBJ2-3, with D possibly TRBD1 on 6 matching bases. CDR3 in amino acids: CASSPATGSRTDTQYF. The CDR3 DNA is TGTGCCAGCTCACCCGCGACAGGTTCACGCACAGATACGCAGTATTTT.